The clone carrying this TCR beta chain was seen more than once but under ten times. Its matching antigen is unknown. Via MiXCR, TCRdb re-called the 5' RACE reads, giving one row per CDR3 protein. This sample yields 1.5 million to 2 million distinct CDR3 sequences, of which around 33% are seen a single time; about 0.3% belongs to the top ten. Germline trimming cut 6 bases from V and 1 base from J; bases unmatched to any gene: 11. Germline lookup yields CDR1 DFQATT and CDR2 SNEGSKA (reference sequence). CDR3 length: 15 amino acids. This sample is part of a study of identical twins. Study observations and caveats: Instead of following the same donors, the conclusions were based on cross-sectional statistical analysis. Abundant beta clonotypes from cord blood had fewer insertions, unlike memory repertoires, which showed none. Twins shared out-of-frame alpha sequences with excess low generation probability.

Sequenced input: cord blood. This chain joins TRBV20-1 and TRBJ2-5, with 7 bases matching TRBD2. The TCR comes from a newborn girl in good health. For the CDR3, the DNA is TGCAGTGCCCACGACGTCCTAGCGGCCCAAGAGACCCAGTACTTC. Translation gives CSAHDVLAAQETQYF.